A selection of T cell receptor beta chains follows, all from one sample in a study of cytotoxic CD8 clonotypes in ibrutinib-treated CLL. Sequencing used immunoSEQ multiplex PCR; TCRdb keeps in-frame clones, though not all of them. This sample has some 200,000 clones, with more than 70% found just once. This specimen consisted of PBMCs, obtained after 12 months of ibrutinib treatment. These receptors were obtained from a human donor with chronic lymphocytic leukemia. The conserved cysteine and the conserved F or W are not part of the CDR3 here. Each record gives: V gene, J gene, CDR3 protein.

TRBV25-1	TRBJ2-5	ASSVWAVETQY
TRBV5-1	TRBJ1-1	ASSLVMQGARGNTEAF
TRBV29-1	TRBJ2-1	SVSQGTSYNEQF
TRBV2	TRBJ1-6	ASSEEQGLNSPLH
TRBV5-6	TRBJ2-3	ASSSRVATDTQY
TRBV9	TRBJ2-1	ASSVGGGTGRNEQF
TRBV18	TRBJ2-7	ASSPGLAPAYEQY
TRBV4-1	TRBJ2-4	ASSPGLAGGLAKNIQY
TRBV6-5	TRBJ1-2	ASSYSISYGYT
TRBV7-8	TRBJ1-5	ASSGRTGVSNQPQH
TRBV27	TRBJ1-2	ASSWGADYGYT
TRBV27	TRBJ1-3	ASRPGNTGNTIY
TRBV5-1	TRBJ2-7	ASSPQGAQGYEQY
TRBV10-3	TRBJ2-7	AISTGLPPYEQY
TRBV6-1	TRBJ2-7	ASSRESSYEQY
TRBV7-3	TRBJ2-7	ASSHGTPYEQY
TRBV18	TRBJ1-2	ASSLDGQYGYT
TRBV6-1	TRBJ2-1	ASSEGGLAPYNEQF
TRBV7-3	TRBJ2-2	ASSSPGQGTGELF
TRBV9	TRBJ2-5	ASSVGRGQETQY
TRBV10-1	TRBJ1-1	ASSDRSDTEAF
TRBV2	TRBJ2-7	ASGSGYEQY
TRBV28	TRBJ2-1	ASSLGYGDRADEQF
TRBV25-1	TRBJ2-2	ASSEFQPPRTGELF
TRBV27	TRBJ1-2	ASSSNGGIYGYT
TRBV29-1	TRBJ2-3	SGGLSGGTDTQY
TRBV2	TRBJ2-7	ASSGSGGAGEQY
TRBV7-2	TRBJ2-3	ASSLSLGSDTQY
TRBV6-5	TRBJ1-2	ASSLTTGRNGYGYT
TRBV27	TRBJ2-7	ASSLFRPPQGEQY
TRBV7-9	TRBJ2-7	ASSSGRGLGYEQY
TRBV19	TRBJ2-2	ASSRGVLTGELF
TRBV19	TRBJ2-1	ASSHAPGLAGRYNEQF
TRBV14	TRBJ2-6	ASGITGANVLT
TRBV27	TRBJ1-5	ASSWGANQPQH
TRBV6-5	TRBJ2-7	ASTEHTGDYYEQY
TRBV27	TRBJ2-2	ASSLNTGELF
TRBV19	TRBJ1-4	ASSIIQGNEKLF
TRBV2	TRBJ2-1	ASTMAAPEAKNEQF
TRBV5-4	TRBJ1-2	ASSSTTGVRGYT
TRBV15	TRBJ2-5	ATSRASLRETQY
TRBV6-5	TRBJ1-4	ASSYSASPREKLF
TRBV11-2	TRBJ2-7	ASSLGAPGTSGSYEQY
TRBV5-1	TRBJ1-2	ASSYTGEDFNYGYT
TRBV29-1	TRBJ2-1	SVGRGTSGRVGSYNEQF
TRBV27	TRBJ2-7	ASSYSGGYEQY
TRBV7-6	TRBJ1-2	ASSLGFGTGRANYGYT
TRBV5-4	TRBJ2-7	ASSLGATDEQY
TRBV15	TRBJ2-7	ATSRDSVGIEQY
TRBV19	TRBJ2-7	ASSISGKHSYEQY
TRBV7-8	TRBJ2-1	ASSTSSVTYNEQF
TRBV18	TRBJ1-2	ASSPPGQEVGGYT
TRBV5-1	TRBJ2-3	ASSPVPGSGADTQY
TRBV28	TRBJ2-7	ATQADTNEQY
TRBV5-4	TRBJ2-4	ASSLAGGLAKNIQY
TRBV19	TRBJ1-3	ASSTQGTGNTIY
TRBV7-3	TRBJ2-3	ASSLQGGADTQY